A single sample is the source of the 8 T cell receptor beta chains below, sequenced in a study of vaccination and CD4 T cells after COVID-19. An Oncomine TCR Beta short-read assay was used to sequence the DNA from cultured CD4+ T cells. From the PCR reads, TCRdb called clonotypes with MiXCR, one entry per CDR3 protein. Here the sample spans about 15,000 distinct CDR3 sequences, around 60% being singletons. Their cognate antigens are unknown. The treatment is: roughly ten-day PBMC culture with coronavirus spike peptide pools or control peptides (ViraFEST assay). Source material: CD4+ T cells from blood, cultured in vitro. These receptor sequences come from a human donor who had recovered from COVID-19.

In its sample, this clonotype was seen once. The chain has TRBV11-2 and TRBJ1-5, with unresolved D. The CDR3 runs 13 residues. The germline V and J ends were trimmed by 4 bases and 5 bases, with 9 bases remaining between them. In germline, CDR1 is SGHAT, CDR2 FQNNGV. The CDR3 sequence is CASSSSLDQPQHF. Here the CDR3 DNA reads TGTGCCAGCAGCTCCTCGTTGGATCAGCCCCAGCATTTT.

The gene calls are TRBV7-3 and TRBJ2-5; no definite D call. V was clipped by 5 bases and J by 7 bases, with 14 bases between them. The length of the CDR3 is 13 residues. The germline V gene has CDR1 SGHTA and CDR2 FQGTGA. CDR3 loop: CASSRDWGGTQYF. CDR3 nucleotide sequence: TGTGCCAGCAGCCGTGACTGGGGTGGGACCCAGTACTTC.

The rearrangement uses TRBV5-1 and TRBJ2-3, with a tentative D call TRBD2 (5 bases). The germline gives CDR1 SGHRS, CDR2 YFSETQ. The CDR3 contains 18 residues. The V end lost 5 bases, the J end lost 0 bases, and 22 bases lay between the germline ends. CDR3 nucleotides: TGCGCCAGCAGAGCCCATCCACGAGGGTACACTAGCACAGATACGCAGTATTTT. Its translation: CASRAHPRGYTSTDTQYF.

This sequence joins TRBV6-5 and TRBJ2-1; TRBD2 matches at 11 bases. The CDR3 runs 16 residues. Looked up from germline, CDR1 is MNHEY and CDR2 is SVGAGI. J gave up 7 bases and V 4 bases, and 9 bases lay outside the gene matches. As DNA, the CDR3 is TGTGCCAGCAGTTTGGGACTAGCGGCCCAGGGGAATGAGCAGTTCTTC. It encodes CASSLGLAAQGNEQFF.

This chain connects TRBV27 to TRBJ2-1, with 8 nucleotides matching TRBD1. This CDR3 comprises 14 residues. V was pared by 6 bases and J by 2 bases, with 3 bases of the junction left unmatched. The germline CDR1 and CDR2 sequences are MNHEY and SMNVEV (reference sequence). CDR3 sequence (DNA): TGTGCCAGCAGACGGACAGGGCCCTACAATGAGCAGTTCTTC. Translation gives CASRRTGPYNEQFF.

The rearrangement uses TRBV7-3 and TRBJ2-2; 11 nucleotides align to TRBD2. Germline V gene sequence: CDR1 SGHTA, CDR2 FQGTGA. The CDR3 extends over 16 amino acids. J lost 6 bases, V lost 7 bases, and 10 bases had no gene match. The CDR3: CASTLLAGVGAGELFF. In DNA, the CDR3 is TGTGCCAGCACCCTACTAGCGGGAGTCGGGGCCGGGGAGCTGTTTTTT.

The gene calls are TRBV29-1 and TRBJ1-2; D is undetermined. The germline V and J ends were trimmed by 3 bases and 4 bases, with 6 bases remaining between them. CDR1 and CDR2 (germline): SQVTM, ANQGSEA. There are 11 residues in the CDR3. Here the CDR3 reads CSVEGSYGYTF. The DNA for the CDR3 is TGCAGCGTTGAGGGATCCTATGGCTACACCTTC. Combining the CDR3 with reference TRBV29-1 and TRBJ1-2 gives the whole variable domain SAVISQKPSRDICQRGTSLTIQCQVDSQVTMMFWYRQQPGQSLTLIATANQGSEATYESGFVIDKFPISRPNLTFSTLTVSNMSPEDSSIYLCSVEGSYGYTFGSGTRLTVV.

The chain employs TRBV24-1 and TRBJ2-7, with 11 bases lining up with TRBD2. The CDR3 is 16 amino acids. CDR1 is KGHDR and CDR2 is SFDVKD in the germline V gene. Trimming cost V 2 bases and J 3 bases; bases outside gene matches: 5. CDR3 bases: TGTGCCACCAGTGATTCCGGGACTAGCGGAAACTACGAGCAGTACTTC. Its protein product is CATSDSGTSGNYEQYF.